The 6 T cell receptor beta chains below come from one sample, sequenced in a study of blood T cell repertoires in COVID-19. Data came from immunoSEQ multiplex PCR; TCRdb stores just in-frame clones and leaves some out. The repertoire holds tens of thousands of clones, approximately 83% seen once, with approximately 15% in the top ten. Sequences were obtained from peripheral blood. Every receptor here comes from a human donor in a cohort sampled during active COVID-19.

CDR3 DNA: TGCGCCAGCAGCGTGGGTAGGACAGGGAACAGATACTACGAGCAGTACTTC. It yields the protein CASSVGRTGNRYYEQYF. This sequence joins TRBV5-1 and TRBJ2-7; 8 bases align to TRBD1. After removal of 4 bases from V and 3 bases from J, the junction contained 15 bases not matched to a gene. This CDR3 comprises 17 residues. Looked up from germline, CDR1 is SGHRS and CDR2 is YFSETQ.

V is TRBV12-5 and J is TRBJ2-2; possible D gene TRBD2, 5 bases. The CDR3 sequence is 15 residues long. Trimming took 3 bases from V and 7 from J, leaving 15 bases between them. CDR1 is LGHNT, CDR2 FRNRAP, per germline. The CDR3 nucleotides read TGTGCTAGTGGTTTTTTTGAGGGCCTTTTCGGGGAGCTGTTTTTT. Encoded protein: CASGFFEGLFGELFF. The complete variable domain, with remaining parts taken from reference TRBV12-5 and TRBJ2-2, reads DARVTQTPRHKVTEMGQEVTMRCQPILGHNTVFWYRQTMMQGLELLAYFRNRAPLDDSGMPKDRFSAEMPDATLATLKIQPSEPRDSAVYFCASGFFEGLFGELFFGEGSRLTVL.

The rearrangement joins TRBV6-2 or TRBV6-3 to TRBJ2-1, with 9 bases matching TRBD2. Germline trimming cut 4 bases from V and 6 bases from J; bases unmatched to any gene: 10. CDR3 length equals 16 residues. Germline CDR1 MNHEY, CDR2 SVGEGT. CDR3 amino acids: CASSLTSGPGGNEQFF. The DNA for the CDR3 is TGTGCCAGCAGTTTGACTAGCGGCCCCGGGGGCAATGAGCAGTTCTTC.

The genes are TRBV12-5 and TRBJ2-5; 7 bases line up with TRBD1. The CDR3 is 18 residues long. V was pared by 2 bases and J by 5 bases, with 17 bases of the junction left unmatched. CDR1 and CDR2 from the germline V gene are LGHNT and FRNRAP. The CDR3 sequence: CASGLPVPMGQPGETQYF. In DNA, the CDR3 is TGTGCTAGTGGTTTGCCCGTCCCTATGGGACAGCCGGGGGAGACCCAGTACTTC. Filled out from reference TRBV12-5 and TRBJ2-5, the complete variable domain reads DARVTQTPRHKVTEMGQEVTMRCQPILGHNTVFWYRQTMMQGLELLAYFRNRAPLDDSGMPKDRFSAEMPDATLATLKIQPSEPRDSAVYFCASGLPVPMGQPGETQYFGPGTRLLVL.

This clone has just one count. The V and J genes are TRBV9 and TRBJ2-7; D might be TRBD2 (5 bases). CDR3 length: 14 residues. Per the germline V gene, CDR1 is SGDLS and CDR2 is YYNGEE. Between the trimmed V and J ends, which lost 0 bases and 5 bases, there was a span of 12 bases. The CDR3 region has the DNA TGTGCCAGCAGCGTAGGGGTAGGGAGCAACGAGCAGTACTTC. Its translation: CASSVGVGSNEQYF.

CDR3 residues: CASSGTSGIRSDTQYF. The CDR3 region has the DNA TGTGCCAGCAGCGGGACTAGCGGGATACGGTCAGATACGCAGTATTTT. The rearrangement links TRBV9 to TRBJ2-3; the match to TRBD2 covers 12 bases. The CDR3 is made up of 16 amino acids. J lost 4 bases, V lost 3 bases, and 6 bases had no gene match. Germline assignment: CDR1 SGDLS and CDR2 YYNGEE.